This T cell receptor beta chain was recovered during a study of T-cell reconstitution after alpha-beta-depleted transplantation in children. Comment on this clonotype: This could be a read error, since a much larger clone is one nucleotide away.

Construction of the TCRbeta library involved unique molecular identifiers. TCRdb itself ran the PCR reads through MiXCR, one entry per CDR3 protein. The sample includes fewer than 120,000 distinct CDR3 sequences, 10% of them seen just once. There are 14 residues in the CDR3. The V gene's germline CDR1 is KGHSH and CDR2 LQKENI. Sequencing was performed on PBMCs from the stem cell graft donor, taken from the stem cell graft. The chain couples TRBV18 to TRBJ2-7; a possible D gene is TRBD1 (5 bases). The TCR comes from a human donor who donated a stem cell graft to a child with acute lymphoblastic leukemia. In nucleotides, the CDR3 is TGTGCCAGCTCCCAAGACAGAAGCTCCTACGAGGAGTACTTC. This sequence encodes CASSQDRSSYEEYF.